Listed below are T cell receptor beta chains from one sample, sequenced in a study of blood T cell repertoires in COVID-19. Libraries were prepared by immunoSEQ multiplex PCR; TCRdb keeps only in-frame clonotypes and omits some of them. The sample has some 380,000 clones, more than 75% seen once. The sequenced sample consisted of PBMCs or T cells enriched from blood (not recorded which). These receptors were collected from a young man who had recovered from COVID-19. Each CDR3 is given with its conserved first and last residue. Fields, in order: clone size, J gene, D gene, V gene, CDR3 protein, CDR3 DNA. D genes are given only for firm matches. For some rows the clone size is stated as once, few or many, or as a class when expanded; others skip it.

.	TRBJ1-3	.	TRBV18	CASSPQGDNSGNTIYF	TGTGCCAGCTCACCACAGGGGGATAACTCTGGAAACACCATATATTTT
.	TRBJ2-1	TRBD2	TRBV7-2	CASSQRGLAGPYNEQFF	TGTGCCAGCAGCCAGAGAGGGCTAGCGGGGCCCTACAATGAGCAGTTCTTC
.	TRBJ1-6	.	TRBV18	CASSPPNRASPLHF	TGTGCCAGCTCACCACCAAACAGGGCTTCACCCCTCCACTTT
once	TRBJ2-7	TRBD2	TRBV5-6	CASRAGHEQYF	TGTGCCAGCAGAGCGGGACACGAGCAGTACTTC
once	TRBJ1-2	TRBD1	TRBV6-6	CASSPRQGVRDYGYTF	TGTGCCAGCAGTCCGAGACAGGGGGTTAGAGACTATGGCTACACCTTC
.	TRBJ1-2	TRBD1	TRBV11-1	CASSFGQGAGYGYTF	TGTGCCAGCAGCTTCGGACAGGGGGCTGGGTATGGCTACACCTTC
.	TRBJ1-3	TRBD1	TRBV10-2	CASSLGQPDAGNTIYF	TGCGCCAGCAGCCTGGGACAGCCGGACGCTGGAAACACCATATATTTT
.	TRBJ2-1	.	TRBV5-6	CASSLVDRDNEQFF	TGTGCCAGCAGCTTGGTAGACAGAGACAATGAGCAGTTCTTC
.	TRBJ1-2	TRBD1	TRBV9	CASSVETGATYGYTF	TGTGCCAGCAGCGTAGAAACAGGGGCCACCTATGGCTACACCTTC
once	TRBJ2-1	.	TRBV4-3	CASSQEFRGSYNEQFF	TGCGCCAGCAGCCAAGAATTCCGGGGCTCCTACAATGAGCAGTTCTTC
.	TRBJ1-5	.	TRBV19	CASSIDRLGSAQHF	TGTGCCAGTAGTATAGATCGTCTGGGCTCGGCCCAGCATTTT
.	TRBJ1-1	.	TRBV11-2	CASRKTGNTEAFF	TGTGCCAGCAGAAAAACAGGGAACACTGAAGCTTTCTTT
.	TRBJ2-5	TRBD1	TRBV19	CASSPGTARGWETQYF	TGTGCCAGTAGTCCTGGGACAGCGAGGGGGTGGGAGACCCAGTACTTC
.	TRBJ1-3	.	TRBV4-3	CASSAEPGTGNTIYF	TGCGCCAGCAGTGCGGAACCAGGGACTGGAAACACCATATATTTT
.	TRBJ2-3	.	TRBV7-3	CASSPRSGGRDTQYF	TGTGCCAGCAGCCCCCGCTCAGGGGGGCGAGATACGCAGTATTTT
.	TRBJ2-1	TRBD2	TRBV7-2	CASSLVWTSGYNEQFF	TGTGCCAGCAGCTTAGTTTGGACTAGCGGGTACAATGAGCAGTTCTTC
.	TRBJ1-2	.	TRBV29-1	CSVEAGVFGGYTF	TGCAGCGTTGAGGCAGGGGTATTCGGTGGCTACACCTTC
.	TRBJ2-7	.	TRBV5-1	CASSLSRGSSYEQYF	TGCGCCAGCAGCTTGAGTAGGGGTTCCTCCTACGAGCAGTACTTC
.	TRBJ2-1	TRBD2	TRBV5-1	CASRRGYNEQFF	TGCGCCAGCAGGCGGGGGTACAATGAGCAGTTCTTC
.	TRBJ2-6	TRBD1	TRBV5-4	CASSKGGQIISGANVLTF	TGTGCCAGCAGCAAAGGGGGACAGATAATCTCTGGGGCCAACGTCCTGACTTTC
.	TRBJ1-3	.	TRBV15	CATSGQGLLSGNTIYF	TGTGCCACCAGCGGGCAGGGGCTACTCTCTGGAAACACCATATATTTT
.	TRBJ2-1	.	TRBV7-9	CASSLVPTSTYNEQFF	TGTGCCAGCAGCTTAGTTCCAACTTCTACTTACAATGAGCAGTTCTTC
.	TRBJ1-5	TRBD1	TRBV19	CASSDTGVNNQPQHF	TGTGCCAGTAGTGATACAGGGGTCAACAATCAGCCCCAGCATTTT
.	TRBJ1-2	.	TRBV6-5	CASSHLPTGGYTF	TGTGCCAGCAGTCACCTTCCCACGGGTGGCTACACCTTC
.	TRBJ2-3	.	TRBV7-2	CASSLAVGSSTDTQYF	TGTGCCAGCAGCTTAGCTGTGGGCTCTAGCACAGATACGCAGTATTTT
.	TRBJ2-7	.	TRBV6-5	CASSPDRLPYEQYF	TGTGCCAGCAGCCCCGACAGGCTACCCTACGAGCAGTACTTC
.	TRBJ1-2	TRBD1	TRBV30	CAWAHDRDTNYGYTF	TGTGCCTGGGCACACGACAGGGACACAAACTATGGCTACACCTTC
.	TRBJ1-5	.	TRBV29-1	CSVASGTIGQPQHF	TGCAGCGTTGCTTCGGGGACAATCGGACAGCCCCAGCATTTT
.	TRBJ1-2	.	TRBV6-5	CASRGTGRDYGYTF	TGTGCCAGCAGGGGAACCGGGAGGGACTATGGCTACACCTTC
.	TRBJ2-6	TRBD1	TRBV7-3	CASSPYGTGTGANVLTF	TGTGCCAGCAGCCCATACGGGACAGGGACTGGGGCCAACGTCCTGACTTTC
.	TRBJ1-2	.	TRBV27	CASSIRQNYGYTF	TGTGCCAGCAGTATCAGGCAGAACTATGGCTACACCTTC
.	TRBJ1-6	.	TRBV27	CASSRTGPSPLHF	TGTGCCAGCAGTCGAACAGGGCCCTCACCCCTCCACTTT
.	TRBJ2-1	.	TRBV10-2	CASRPGAGSSYNEQFF	TGCGCCAGCCGTCCCGGAGCGGGCAGCTCCTACAATGAGCAGTTCTTC
.	TRBJ1-1	.	TRBV12-1	CASSSEWTDKYKPNTEAFF	TGTGCCAGCAGCTCAGAATGGACAGACAAGTATAAACCGAACACTGAAGCTTTCTTT
.	TRBJ2-3	.	TRBV7-9	CASSHPDNQGRPSPQYF	TGTGCCAGCAGCCACCCTGACAACCAGGGTCGTCCGAGCCCGCAGTATTTT
.	TRBJ1-2	.	TRBV4-1	CASSQVNAMSYTF	TGCGCCAGCAGCCAAGTTAACGCTATGAGCTACACCTTC
few	TRBJ1-1	.	TRBV6-5	CASKSRVIAFF	TGTGCCAGCAAATCGAGGGTAATCGCTTTCTTT
once	TRBJ2-1	.	TRBV27	CASSPAGERVYNEQFF	TGTGCCAGCAGTCCGGCAGGGGAAAGGGTCTACAATGAGCAGTTCTTC
.	TRBJ1-2	.	TRBV5-1	CASSLAQGPSFGYTF	TGCGCCAGCAGCTTGGCGCAGGGGCCCTCCTTCGGCTACACCTTC
.	TRBJ1-2	.	TRBV18	CASSPDRNYGYTF	TGTGCCAGCTCACCGGACAGAAACTATGGCTACACCTTC
.	TRBJ1-5	.	TRBV19	CASSILAAARYSNQPQHF	TGTGCCAGTAGTATTTTGGCGGCCGCCCGTTATAGCAATCAGCCCCAGCATTTT
.	TRBJ1-5	.	TRBV7-2	CASGGGQPQHF	TGTGCCAGCGGGGGCGGTCAGCCCCAGCATTTT
few	TRBJ1-5	TRBD1	TRBV5-6	CASSLSSYRGHQPQHF	TGTGCCAGCAGCTTGTCCTCCTACAGGGGGCATCAGCCCCAGCATTTT